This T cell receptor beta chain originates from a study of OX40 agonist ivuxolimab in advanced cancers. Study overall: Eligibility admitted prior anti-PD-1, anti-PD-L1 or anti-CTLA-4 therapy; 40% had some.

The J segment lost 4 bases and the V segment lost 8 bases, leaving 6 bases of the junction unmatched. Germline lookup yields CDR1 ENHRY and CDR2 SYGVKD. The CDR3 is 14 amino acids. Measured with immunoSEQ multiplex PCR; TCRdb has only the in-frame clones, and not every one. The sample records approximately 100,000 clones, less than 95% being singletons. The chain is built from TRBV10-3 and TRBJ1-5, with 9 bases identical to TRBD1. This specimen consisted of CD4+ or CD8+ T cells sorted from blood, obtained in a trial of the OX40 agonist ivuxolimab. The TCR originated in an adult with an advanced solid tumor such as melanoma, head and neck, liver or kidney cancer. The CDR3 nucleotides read TGTGCCATCTCTACGGACAGGGGAAATCAGCCCCAGCATTTT. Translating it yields CAISTDRGNQPQHF.